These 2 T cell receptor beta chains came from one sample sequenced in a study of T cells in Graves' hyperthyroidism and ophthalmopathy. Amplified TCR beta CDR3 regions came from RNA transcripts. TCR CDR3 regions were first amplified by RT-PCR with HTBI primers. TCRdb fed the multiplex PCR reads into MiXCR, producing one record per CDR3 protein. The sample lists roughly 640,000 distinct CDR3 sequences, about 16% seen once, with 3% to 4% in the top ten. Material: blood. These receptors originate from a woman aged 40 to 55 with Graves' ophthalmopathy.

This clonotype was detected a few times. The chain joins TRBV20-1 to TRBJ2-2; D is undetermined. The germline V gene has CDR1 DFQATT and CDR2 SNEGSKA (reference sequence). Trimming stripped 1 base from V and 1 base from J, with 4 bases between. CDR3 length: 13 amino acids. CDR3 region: CSARGGNTGELFF. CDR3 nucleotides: TGCAGTGCTAGAGGGGGGAACACCGGGGAGCTGTTTTTT.

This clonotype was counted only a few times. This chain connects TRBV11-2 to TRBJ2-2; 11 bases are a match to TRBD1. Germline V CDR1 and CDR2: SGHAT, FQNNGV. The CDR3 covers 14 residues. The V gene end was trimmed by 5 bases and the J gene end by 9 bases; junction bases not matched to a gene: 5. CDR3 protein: CASSIGQGARELFF. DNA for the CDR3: TGTGCCAGCAGCATCGGACAGGGGGCAAGGGAGCTGTTTTTT.